Shown below are 29 T cell receptor beta chains from a single sample sequenced in a study of shared clonotypes between healthy human individuals. Sequencing used immunoSEQ multiplex PCR; TCRdb keeps in-frame clones, though not all of them. The sample includes 1.4 million to 1.5 million clones, 96% seen only once; the top ten take 1% to 1.5%. The sequenced material came from naive CD4+ T cells sorted from blood. Subset reported: CD45RA+ positively selected. These receptors all come from a man between 25 and 39 years old in good health.

The gene calls are TRBV6-1 and TRBJ2-7; weak D call: TRBD1 (6 bases). Trimming shortened V by 6 bases and J by 2 bases, and 11 bases separated the two germline ends. Per germline, CDR1 MNHNS and CDR2 SASEGT. The CDR3 contains 13 residues. This CDR3 reads CASSPQGPYEQYF. In nucleotides, the CDR3 is TGTGCCAGCAGCCCACAGGGTCCCTACGAGCAGTACTTC.

V and J are TRBV5-5 and TRBJ2-1; 9 positions match TRBD1. Trimming at V came to 2 bases and at J to 1 base, leaving 13 bases not matched to a gene. Germline V gives CDR1 SGHKS, CDR2 YYEKEE (reference sequence). CDR3 length equals 19 residues. The CDR3 sequence is CASSLPQGALISSYNEQFF. CDR3 DNA: TGTGCCAGCAGCTTACCACAGGGGGCGCTGATTTCGTCCTACAATGAGCAGTTCTTC.

J is TRBJ1-2 and V is TRBV5-6; D remains ambiguous. The CDR3 is 13 residues long. V shed 1 base and J shed 3 bases, with 7 bases lying between them. CDR1 SGHDT and CDR2 YYEEEE come from the germline V gene. In nucleotides, the CDR3 is TGTGCCAGCAGCTTGAACGCGGACTATGGCTACACCTTC. Its protein product is CASSLNADYGYTF.

The chain recombines TRBV4-3 with TRBJ2-3; D unresolved. CDR3 length: 12 amino acids. Germline CDR1 and CDR2: LGHNA and YSLEER. Trimming pared 1 base from V and 8 bases from J, leaving 7 bases between. The CDR3 region has the DNA TGCGCCAGCAGCCAAGTCGGCACTACGCAGTATTTT. As protein: CASSQVGTTQYF.

The rearrangement links TRBV5-4 to TRBJ2-1, with 8 bases aligning to TRBD2. The J segment lost 3 bases and the V segment lost 7 bases, leaving 15 bases of the junction unmatched. The CDR3 sequence is 17 residues long. Germline V gene data show CDR1 as SGHNT and CDR2 as YYREEE (reference sequence). The CDR3 sequence: CASFSSGGPFRYNEQFF. CDR3 bases: TGTGCCAGCTTCTCGTCGGGAGGGCCCTTTCGCTACAATGAGCAGTTCTTC.

This clone has just one count. V gene TRBV6-5 combines with J gene TRBJ2-7, with TRBD1 as a possible D gene (6 bases). CDR1 and CDR2 (germline): MNHEY, SVGAGI. Between the trimmed V and J ends, which lost 0 bases and 0 bases, there was a span of 9 bases. The CDR3 is 15 residues long. CDR3 coding DNA: TGTGCCAGCAGTTACTCGACAGGTCTCTCCTACGAGCAGTACTTC. Amino acids: CASSYSTGLSYEQYF.

V is TRBV15 and J is TRBJ2-7; 8 bases are shared with TRBD2. J gave up 5 bases and V 1 base, and 10 bases lay outside the gene matches. This CDR3 is built from 16 residues. Germline CDR1 and CDR2: LNHNV and YYDKDF (reference sequence). Written as DNA, the CDR3 is TGTGCCACCAGCAGAGGGGGCGGGAGGAGACCAGACGAGCAGTACTTC. This sequence encodes CATSRGGGRRPDEQYF.

J is TRBJ2-3 and V is TRBV29-1, with D tentatively TRBD2 (6 bases). The CDR3 is 11 residues long. Trimming took off 6 bases at V and 6 bases at J, with 10 bases between the two ends. Germline loops: CDR1 SQVTM, CDR2 ANQGSEA. DNA for the CDR3: TGCAGCGTAATGGGGAGGGATACGCAGTATTTT. Translation: CSVMGRDTQYF.

In the case of this clone: Other DNA sequences in the same sample also yield this CDR3. The chain uses TRBV9 and TRBJ1-1; D is unclear. CDR3 size: 13 residues. Germline CDR1 SGDLS, CDR2 YYNGEE. The V gene lost 1 base and the J gene lost 1 base, with 5 bases spanning the gap. The CDR3: CASSVSQNTEAFF. CDR3 bases: TGTGCCAGCAGCGTATCCCAGAACACTGAAGCTTTCTTT. The complete variable domain, with remaining parts taken from reference TRBV9 and TRBJ1-1, reads DSGVTQTPKHLITATGQRVTLRCSPRSGDLSVYWYQQSLDQGLQFLIQYYNGEERAKGNILERFSAQQFPDLHSELNLSSLELGDSALYFCASSVSQNTEAFFGQGTRLTVV.

The chain links TRBV5-8 to TRBJ2-2; the D is unclear. V lost 1 base to trimming and J lost 4 bases, with 8 bases between them. This CDR3 contains 14 residues. The germline V gene encodes CDR1 SGHTS and CDR2 YDEGEE. The CDR3 protein is CASSLLQTTGELFF. DNA for the CDR3: TGTGCCAGCAGCTTGTTACAGACCACCGGGGAGCTGTTTTTT. Full variable domain (rest looked up from reference TRBV5-8 and TRBJ2-2): EAGVTQSPTHLIKTRGQQATLRCSPISGHTSVYWYQQALGLGLQFLLWYDEGEERNRGNFPPRFSGRQFPNYSSELNVNALELEDSALYLCASSLLQTTGELFFGEGSRLTVL.

This sequence joins TRBV2 and TRBJ1-1; D not certain. This CDR3 is 15 amino acids long. Germline CDR1 and CDR2: SNHLY and FYNNEI. Trimming shortened V by 6 bases and J by 1 base, and 15 bases separated the two germline ends. CDR3 sequence reads: CASRGRLVSNTEAFF. In DNA, the CDR3 is TGTGCCAGCAGAGGGCGACTGGTGTCGAACACTGAAGCTTTCTTT.

The genes are TRBV7-3 and TRBJ2-1; 9 bases are shared with TRBD2. Germline V lookup: CDR1 SGHTA, CDR2 FQGTGA. The CDR3 extends over 15 amino acids. Losses at the gene ends were 1 base for V and 8 bases for J; bases not matched to a gene: 6. The CDR3 DNA reads as TGTGCCAGCAGCTTAATGGCGGGAGGGCCCTATGAGCAGTTCTTC. It translates to CASSLMAGGPYEQFF. The complete variable domain, with remaining parts taken from reference TRBV7-3 and TRBJ2-1, reads GAGVSQTPSNKVTEKGKYVELRCDPISGHTALYWYRQSLGQGPEFLIYFQGTGAADDSGLPNDRFFAVRPEGSVSTLKIQRTERGDSAVYLCASSLMAGGPYEQFFGPGTRLTVL.

The gene calls are TRBV2 and TRBJ2-7; D is uncertain. CDR1 and CDR2 from the germline V gene are SNHLY and FYNNEI. The CDR3 spans 14 residues. V lost 8 bases and J lost 6, with 20 bases in between. This chain's CDR3 is CASDSFAIVGEQYF. For the CDR3, the DNA is TGTGCCAGCGACTCTTTTGCGATCGTGGGCGAGCAGTACTTC.

The gene calls are TRBV7-8 and TRBJ2-1; D not certain. CDR1 and CDR2 (germline): SGHVS, FQNEAQ. The CDR3 sequence is 12 residues long. The V gene lost 5 bases and the J gene lost 10 bases, with 12 bases spanning the gap. The CDR3 spells CASSRRLTEQFF. The CDR3 DNA is TGTGCCAGCAGCCGTCGACTCACAGAGCAGTTCTTC. Filled out from reference TRBV7-8 and TRBJ2-1, the complete variable domain reads GAGVSQSPRYKVAKRGQDVALRCDPISGHVSLFWYQQALGQGPEFLTYFQNEAQLDKSGLPSDRFFAERPEGSVSTLKIQRTQQEDSAVYLCASSRRLTEQFFGPGTRLTVL.

V usage is TRBV7-9 and J usage is TRBJ1-1, with D hard to call. V dropped 4 bases and J dropped 4 bases, with 13 bases sitting between them. CDR1 is SEHNR and CDR2 is FQNEAQ in the germline V gene (reference sequence). This CDR3 has 14 amino acids. The CDR3: CASSSRRGPTEAFF. CDR3 sequence (DNA): TGTGCCAGCAGCTCCAGGCGAGGGCCCACTGAAGCTTTCTTT.

The rearrangement links TRBV5-4 to TRBJ2-7; D gene unclear. V lost 1 base to trimming and J lost 7 bases, with 21 bases between them. CDR3 length equals 16 residues. Germline CDR1 SGHNT, CDR2 YYREEE (reference sequence). CDR3 amino acids: CASSLSRVALPWEQYF. CDR3 nucleotides: TGTGCCAGCAGCTTGTCCCGTGTAGCCTTACCGTGGGAGCAGTACTTC.

The chain links TRBV6-6 to TRBJ1-2, with 7 bases lining up with TRBD1. V shed 8 bases, J shed 2 bases, and the junction held 5 bases outside the gene matches. Per the germline V gene, CDR1 is MNHNY and CDR2 is SVGAGI (reference sequence). There are 13 residues in the CDR3. The CDR3 nucleotides read TGTGCCAGCGCGCAGGGACAGAACTATGGCTACACCTTC. Encoded protein: CASAQGQNYGYTF.

The chain links TRBV2 to TRBJ2-1, with 9 bases lining up with TRBD1. J lost 6 bases, V lost 7 bases, and 10 bases had no gene match. This CDR3 region has 15 residues. In germline, CDR1 is SNHLY, CDR2 FYNNEI. The CDR3 DNA sequence: TGTGCCAGCACGGCGACAGGGGGGGGGTTCAATGAGCAGTTCTTC. Its protein product is CASTATGGGFNEQFF. The full variable domain, in which reference TRBV2 and TRBJ2-1 provide the parts outside the CDR3, is EPEVTQTPSHQVTQMGQEVILRCVPISNHLYFYWYRQILGQKVEFLVSFYNNEISEKSEIFDDQFSVERPDGSNFTLKIRSTKLEDSAMYFCASTATGGGFNEQFFGPGTRLTVL.

This chain joins TRBV13 and TRBJ2-1; a possible D gene is TRBD1 (5 bases). The V and J ends lost 5 bases and 5 bases respectively, with 13 bases between them. The CDR3 sequence is 14 residues long. Germline loops: CDR1 PRHDT, CDR2 FYEKMQ (reference sequence). CDR3 nucleotides: TGTGCCAGCAGCCCCTCTGCAGGGAACAATGAGCAGTTCTTC. The encoded protein is CASSPSAGNNEQFF.

This clone was detected once. The chain joins TRBV2 to TRBJ2-5; D gene ambiguous. Trimming cost V 6 bases and J 5 bases, with 10 bases left between them. CDR1 and CDR2 from the germline V gene are SNHLY and FYNNEI. The CDR3 contains 12 residues. In DNA, the CDR3 is TGTGCCAGCAGCCGAAGTGAGGAGACCCAGTACTTC. It yields the protein CASSRSEETQYF.

The genes are TRBV18 and TRBJ2-5; TRBD2 matches 8 bases. The CDR3 is 16 residues long. Unmatched junction bases numbered 9, after V lost 2 bases and J lost 4 bases. Germline CDR1 reads KGHSH; CDR2 reads LQKENI. The DNA of the CDR3 is TGTGCCAGCTCACCAGTGATAGCGGGGAATCGAGAGACCCAGTACTTC. It encodes CASSPVIAGNRETQYF.

This clone was seen only once. The gene calls are TRBV15 and TRBJ2-7; D gene ambiguous. With 3 bases removed from V and 5 bases from J, the gap between germline ends came to 11 bases. Germline V CDR1 and CDR2: LNHNV, YYDKDF (reference sequence). The CDR3 covers 13 residues. The DNA for the CDR3 is TGTGCCACCAGCAGTCCAGACTTCGACGAGCAGTACTTC. This codes for CATSSPDFDEQYF.

The genes are TRBV6-5 and TRBJ2-7; D unresolved. Germline V lookup: CDR1 MNHEY, CDR2 SVGAGI. The CDR3 has 15 residues. V lost 1 base and J 3 bases, leaving 13 bases between the germline ends. CDR3 sequence (DNA): TGTGCCAGCAGTTACTTAACAGCGAGCCTCTACGAGCAGTACTTC. It yields the protein CASSYLTASLYEQYF.

The V call is TRBV9, the J call TRBJ2-1; D gene uncertain. The CDR3 runs 14 residues. The V gene lost 0 bases and the J gene lost 5 bases, with 9 bases spanning the gap. The V gene's germline CDR1 is SGDLS and CDR2 YYNGEE. CDR3 region: CASSVVKGNNEQFF. The CDR3 coding sequence is TGTGCCAGCAGCGTAGTGAAAGGGAACAATGAGCAGTTCTTC.

The chain has TRBV28 and TRBJ1-1; a possible D gene is TRBD1 (6 bases). Trimming removed 2 bases at V and 0 bases at J, with 10 bases between. The CDR3 has 15 residues. Germline V gene sequence: CDR1 MDHEN, CDR2 SYDVKM. The CDR3 loop reads CASSLARGMNTEAFF. The CDR3 region has the DNA TGTGCCAGCAGTTTAGCCAGGGGAATGAACACTGAAGCTTTCTTT.

The chain carries TRBV6-1 and TRBJ2-7; 9 nucleotides match TRBD1. There are 12 residues in the CDR3. Looked up from germline, CDR1 is MNHNS and CDR2 is SASEGT. The ends lost 8 bases at V and 7 bases at J; junction bases unmatched: 6. CDR3 in amino acids: CASSRTGEEQYF. CDR3 nucleotides: TGTGCCAGCTCTCGGACAGGGGAAGAGCAGTACTTC.

V is TRBV7-6 and J is TRBJ2-7; D call uncertain. Trimming left V 5 bases short and J 0 bases short, with 14 bases between. Germline CDR1 and CDR2: SGHVS and FNYEAQ. This CDR3 region has 15 residues. CDR3 in DNA: TGTGCCAGCAGCCCCACCACGGTGGGCTCCTACGAGCAGTACTTC. This sequence encodes CASSPTTVGSYEQYF.

The genes are TRBV28 and TRBJ2-5; 8 bases agree with TRBD1. The CDR3 runs 13 residues. V trimming: 4 bases; J trimming: 5 bases; junction bases outside the gene matches: 3. Germline CDR1 MDHEN, CDR2 SYDVKM. DNA for the CDR3: TGTGCCAGCAGTTCCCACAGGGGGGAGACCCAGTACTTC. It codes for CASSSHRGETQYF.

CDR3 coding DNA: TGTGCCAGCAGCTTAACAGACTCTAGCAATCAGCCCCAGCATTTT. Translated, it gives CASSLTDSSNQPQHF. The V gene is TRBV7-8, the J gene TRBJ1-5; D is unclear. V was clipped by 2 bases and J by 0 bases, with 8 bases between them. The CDR3 spans 15 residues. CDR1 is SGHVS, CDR2 FQNEAQ, per germline.